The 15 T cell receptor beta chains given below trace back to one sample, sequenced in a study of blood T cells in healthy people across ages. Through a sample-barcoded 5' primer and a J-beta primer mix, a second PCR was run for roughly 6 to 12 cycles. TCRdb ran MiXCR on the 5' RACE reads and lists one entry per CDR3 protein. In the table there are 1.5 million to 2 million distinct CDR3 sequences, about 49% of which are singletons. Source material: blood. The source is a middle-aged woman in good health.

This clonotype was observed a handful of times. CDR3 coding DNA: TGTGCCAGCATCCCAATGGGGAGAAATAACTATGGCTACACCTTC. Translated, it gives CASIPMGRNNYGYTF. The V and J genes are TRBV6-2 or TRBV6-3 and TRBJ1-2; D is unclear. The CDR3 spans 15 residues. CDR1 is MNHEY and CDR2 is SVGEGT in the germline V gene. Between the trimmed V and J ends, which lost 7 bases and 1 base, there was a span of 16 bases.

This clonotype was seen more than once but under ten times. The CDR3 loop reads CSAQKTSQVYEQYF. CDR3 bases: TGCAGTGCCCAGAAAACAAGTCAGGTCTACGAGCAGTACTTC. The V gene is TRBV20-1, the J gene TRBJ2-7; D is ambiguous. CDR3 length: 14 amino acids. The germline V gene encodes CDR1 DFQATT and CDR2 SNEGSKA (reference sequence). V was pared by 6 bases and J by 3 bases, with 18 bases between.

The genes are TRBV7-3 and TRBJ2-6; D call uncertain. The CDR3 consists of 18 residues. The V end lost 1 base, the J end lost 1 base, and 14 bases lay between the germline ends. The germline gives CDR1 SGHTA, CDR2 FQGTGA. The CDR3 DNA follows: TGTGCCAGCAGCTTAAGCGGAAGAATACCGTCTGGGGCCAACGTCCTGACTTTC. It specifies CASSLSGRIPSGANVLTF.

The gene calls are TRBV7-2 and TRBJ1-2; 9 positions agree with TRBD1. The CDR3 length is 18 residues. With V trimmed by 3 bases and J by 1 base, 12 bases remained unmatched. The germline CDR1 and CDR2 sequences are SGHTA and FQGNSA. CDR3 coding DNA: TGTGCCAGCAGCTTCGCACGGGGACAGGGCCCTCTTAACTATGGCTACACCTTC. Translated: CASSFARGQGPLNYGYTF.

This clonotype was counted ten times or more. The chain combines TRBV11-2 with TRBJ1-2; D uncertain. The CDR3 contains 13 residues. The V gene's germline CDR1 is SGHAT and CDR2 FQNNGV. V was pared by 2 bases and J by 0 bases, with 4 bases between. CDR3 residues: CASSLLANYGYTF. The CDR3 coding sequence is TGTGCCAGCAGCTTATTAGCTAACTATGGCTACACCTTC.

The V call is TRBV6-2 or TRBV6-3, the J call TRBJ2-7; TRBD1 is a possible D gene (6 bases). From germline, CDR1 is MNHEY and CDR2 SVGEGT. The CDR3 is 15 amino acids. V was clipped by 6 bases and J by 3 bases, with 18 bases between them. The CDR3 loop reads CASSTPVAGDYEQYF. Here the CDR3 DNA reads TGTGCCAGCAGCACTCCGGTCGCAGGGGACTACGAGCAGTACTTC.

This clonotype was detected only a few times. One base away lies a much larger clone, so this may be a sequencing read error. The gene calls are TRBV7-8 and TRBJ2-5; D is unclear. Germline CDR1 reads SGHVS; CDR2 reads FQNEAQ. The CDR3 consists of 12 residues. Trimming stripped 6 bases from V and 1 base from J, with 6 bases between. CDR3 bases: TGTGCCAGCAGGCCAGTCCAAGAGACCCAGTACTTC. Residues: CASRPVQETQYF.

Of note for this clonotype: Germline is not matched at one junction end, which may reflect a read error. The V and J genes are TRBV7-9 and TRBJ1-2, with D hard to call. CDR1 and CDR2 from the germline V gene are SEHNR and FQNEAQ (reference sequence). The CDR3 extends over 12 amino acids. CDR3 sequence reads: CASGLTIYGYTF. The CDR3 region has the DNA TGTGCCAGCGGCTTAACGATCTATGGCTACACCTTC.

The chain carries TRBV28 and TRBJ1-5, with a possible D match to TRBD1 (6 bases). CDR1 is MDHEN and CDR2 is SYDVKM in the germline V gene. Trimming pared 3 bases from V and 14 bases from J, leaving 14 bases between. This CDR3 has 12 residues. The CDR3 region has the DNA TGTGCCAGCAGTTTGAGGGGGACATATAAGCATTTT. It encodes CASSLRGTYKHF.

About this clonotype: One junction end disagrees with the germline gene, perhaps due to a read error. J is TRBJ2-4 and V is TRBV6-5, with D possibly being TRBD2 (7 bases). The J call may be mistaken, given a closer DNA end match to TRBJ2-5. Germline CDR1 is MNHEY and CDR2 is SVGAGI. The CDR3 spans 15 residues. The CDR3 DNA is TGTGCCAACAGTTATGGGGGGGCGAAACAAGAGACCCAGTACTTC. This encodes CANSYGGAKQETQYF.

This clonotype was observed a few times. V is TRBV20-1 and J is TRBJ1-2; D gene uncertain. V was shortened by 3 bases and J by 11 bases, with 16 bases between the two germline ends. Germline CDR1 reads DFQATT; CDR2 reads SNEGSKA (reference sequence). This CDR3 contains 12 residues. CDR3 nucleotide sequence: TGCAGTGCTAGGGAACACGCGAGGAGTTACACCTTC. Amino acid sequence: CSAREHARSYTF.

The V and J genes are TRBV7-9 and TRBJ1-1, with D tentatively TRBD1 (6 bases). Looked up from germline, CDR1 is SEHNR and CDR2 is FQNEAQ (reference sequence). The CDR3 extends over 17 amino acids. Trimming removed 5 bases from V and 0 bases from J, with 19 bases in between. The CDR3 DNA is TGTGCCAGCAGCCCACCAGGAACGACAGGTCTGAACACTGAAGCTTTCTTT. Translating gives CASSPPGTTGLNTEAFF.

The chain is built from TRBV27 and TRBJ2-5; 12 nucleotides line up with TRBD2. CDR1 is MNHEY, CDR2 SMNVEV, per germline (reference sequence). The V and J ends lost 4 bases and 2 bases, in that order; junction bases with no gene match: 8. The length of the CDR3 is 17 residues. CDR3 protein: CASSSIRLAGEQETQYF. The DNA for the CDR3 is TGTGCCAGCAGTTCTATCAGACTAGCGGGGGAGCAAGAGACCCAGTACTTC.

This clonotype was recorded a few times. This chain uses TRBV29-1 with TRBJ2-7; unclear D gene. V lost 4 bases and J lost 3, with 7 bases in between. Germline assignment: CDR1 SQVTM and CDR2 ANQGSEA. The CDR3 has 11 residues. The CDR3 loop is CSVGPVYEQYF. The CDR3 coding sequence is TGCAGCGTTGGCCCCGTCTACGAGCAGTACTTC.

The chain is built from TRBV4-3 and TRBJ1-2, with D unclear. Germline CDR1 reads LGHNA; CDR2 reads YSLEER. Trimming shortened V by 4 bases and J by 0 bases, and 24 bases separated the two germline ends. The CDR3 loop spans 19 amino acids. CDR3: CASSPPQVVDGRSNYGYTF. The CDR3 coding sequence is TGCGCCAGCAGCCCACCTCAAGTGGTGGACGGAAGATCTAACTATGGCTACACCTTC.